This TCR beta chain is drawn from a study of blood T cell repertoires in COVID-19. For the study at large: Sites across the United States, Italy and Spain contributed samples from acute and convalescent COVID-19.

Per the study methods: Estimation of nucleated cell counts was performed using reference gene primer amplification. Assay used: immunoSEQ multiplex PCR; TCRdb lists only in-frame clones, some missing. V and J calls plus clone size are reproduced from that table; the DNA served to infer D and trimming. The table records 13,000 to 15,000 clones, around 78% of them present only once. The CDR3 totals 15 residues. The germline CDR1 and CDR2 sequences are MNHEY and SVGEGT. V gave up 4 bases and J gave up 1 base; unmatched junction bases: 4. The V gene is TRBV6-2 or TRBV6-3, the J gene TRBJ2-3, with TRBD2 matching over 8 bases. The receptor's source is a man between 40 and 49 years old with active or convalescent COVID-19. Specimen: peripheral blood. CDR3 region: CASSWGAGGTDTQYF. The CDR3 nucleotides are TGTGCCAGCAGTTGGGGAGCGGGGGGCACAGATACGCAGTATTTT.